Below are 3 T cell receptor beta chains sequenced from a single sample in a study of cytomegalovirus exposure and HLA in healthy donors. In the PCR, 60 Vbeta and 13 Jbeta primers were used. Profiled with immunoSEQ multiplex PCR; TCRdb holds only in-frame clones, not every one. The table shows 95,000 to 100,000 clones, with 85% occurring only once. Input material: PBMCs. The receptor source for this set is a man aged 25-40 years in good health and CMV-seronegative.

The rearrangement joins TRBV4-2 to TRBJ2-7, with a weak D call TRBD1 (6 bases). The CDR3 consists of 16 residues. Germline V gene data show CDR1 as LGHNA and CDR2 as YNFKEQ. V gave up 0 bases and J gave up 3 bases, with 15 bases separating them. The CDR3, as DNA: TGTGCCAGCAGCCAAGATCCCGGGACAAATTACTACGAGCAGTACTTC. Protein product: CASSQDPGTNYYEQYF.

The gene calls are TRBV5-6 and TRBJ2-5; 10 bases match TRBD1. The CDR3 runs to 16 residues. Germline V gene data show CDR1 as SGHDT and CDR2 as YYEEEE. V lost 0 bases, J lost 4 bases, and 6 bases stayed unmatched. DNA of the CDR3: TGTGCCAGCAGCTTGGCCGGGACAGGGGCTATAGAGACCCAGTACTTC. Its protein is CASSLAGTGAIETQYF.

The chain recombines TRBV7-6 with TRBJ2-2; D unclear. CDR3 size: 12 residues. The V gene lost 5 bases and the J gene lost 6 bases, with 7 bases spanning the gap. Germline V CDR1 and CDR2: SGHVS, FNYEAQ. This CDR3 reads CASSRSPGELFF. The DNA of the CDR3 is TGTGCCAGCAGCCGAAGCCCCGGGGAGCTGTTTTTT.